The clone carrying this T cell receptor beta chain was detected a few times. What it recognizes is unknown. Trimming stripped 7 bases from V and 3 bases from J, with 16 bases between. CDR3 length: 15 amino acids. Alongside a J-beta primer mix, a sample-barcoded 5' primer served in a second PCR lasting about 7 to 12 cycles. TCRdb re-called the 5' RACE reads through MiXCR, storing one row per CDR3 protein. Counted here are under 2,000,000 distinct CDR3 sequences, roughly 50% occurring once; the ten biggest clones make up roughly 2.1%. The data were taken from a study of blood T cells in healthy people across ages. Study-wide results and caveats: For the donors, CMV status was unknown and possibly confounded expanded clonotype changes.

This clonotype was obtained from a woman aged 40-49 years in good health. Sequencing was carried out using blood. V is TRBV12-3 or TRBV12-4 and J is TRBJ1-5; tentatively, D is TRBD1 (5 bases). CDR3 sequence: CASTYTGIYNQPQHF. The CDR3 region has the DNA TGTGCCAGCACCTACACAGGCATTTACAATCAGCCCCAGCATTTT.